The 19 T cell receptor beta chains listed next were all sequenced from one sample in a study of long-term antiretroviral therapy in people with HIV. The assay used was immunoSEQ (version v3.0), run at survey level. Data came from immunoSEQ multiplex PCR; TCRdb stores just in-frame clones and leaves some out. The sample holds around 24,000 clones, around 83% seen once. The sequenced sample was unsorted PBMCs, obtained 0.4 years after starting antiretroviral therapy. These receptors were obtained from a man aged 50 or older with HIV.

The rearrangement links TRBV5-1 to TRBJ1-5; TRBD1 aligns across 7 bases. J gave up 2 bases and V 5 bases, and 7 bases lay outside the gene matches. CDR3 length equals 15 residues. Germline V gene sequence: CDR1 SGHRS, CDR2 YFSETQ. The CDR3 reads CASRLGGSGNQPQHF. As DNA, the CDR3 is TGCGCCAGCAGGTTAGGGGGCTCGGGCAATCAGCCCCAGCATTTT.

The chain recombines TRBV9 with TRBJ1-1; no definite D call. The CDR3 is made up of 12 amino acids. Germline V lookup: CDR1 SGDLS, CDR2 YYNGEE. V was cut by 4 bases and J by 4 bases, with 8 bases left in between. The CDR3 sequence is CASSSKGTEAFF. CDR3 DNA: TGTGCCAGCAGCTCAAAGGGCACTGAAGCTTTCTTT.

The rearrangement uses TRBV19 and TRBJ1-2, with D hard to call. The CDR3 spans 14 residues. Germline loops: CDR1 LNHDA, CDR2 SQIVND (reference sequence). Trimming pared 7 bases from V and 8 bases from J, leaving 20 bases between. In DNA form, the CDR3 reads TGTGCCAGTACTCCTATCGGGCGCGAGAAAGGCTACACCTTC. Translation gives CASTPIGREKGYTF.

The chain couples TRBV19 to TRBJ1-4; D is undetermined. Germline loops: CDR1 LNHDA, CDR2 SQIVND (reference sequence). The germline V and J ends were trimmed by 6 bases and 8 bases, with 19 bases remaining between them. The CDR3 has 15 amino acids. The CDR3 DNA reads TGTGCCAGTAGCTCCGGACCCATCTCGGGGGAAAAACTGTTTTTT. Protein product: CASSSGPISGEKLFF. Full variable domain (rest looked up from reference TRBV19 and TRBJ1-4): DGGITQSPKYLFRKEGQNVTLSCEQNLNHDAMYWYRQDPGQGLRLIYYSQIVNDFQKGDIAEGYSVSREKKESFPLTVTSAQKNPTAFYLCASSSGPISGEKLFFGSGTQLSVL.

The genes are TRBV19 and TRBJ1-1; D possibly corresponds to TRBD1 (6 bases). Germline CDR1 reads LNHDA; CDR2 reads SQIVND (reference sequence). The CDR3 spans 15 residues. Deletions cut 3 bases from V and 2 bases from J, with 13 bases between. Written as DNA, the CDR3 is TGTGCCAGTAGTATTTCAACAGGGCTAAACACTGAAGCTTTCTTT. Its translation is CASSISTGLNTEAFF. Drawing the rest from reference TRBV19 and TRBJ1-1, the complete variable domain is DGGITQSPKYLFRKEGQNVTLSCEQNLNHDAMYWYRQDPGQGLRLIYYSQIVNDFQKGDIAEGYSVSREKKESFPLTVTSAQKNPTAFYLCASSISTGLNTEAFFGQGTRLTVV.

This clone is a singleton in its sample. V usage is TRBV5-1 and J usage is TRBJ1-6; maybe TRBD1 (6 bases). Germline V gene lookup returns CDR1 SGHRS and CDR2 YFSETQ. V lost 0 bases and J lost 5, with 9 bases in between. The CDR3 has 15 amino acids. CDR3 residues: CASSLARGDNSPLHF. The CDR3 nucleotides are TGCGCCAGCAGCTTGGCCAGGGGAGATAATTCACCCCTCCACTTT. The variable domain in full, with the rest retrieved from reference TRBV5-1 and TRBJ1-6, is KAGVTQTPRYLIKTRGQQVTLSCSPISGHRSVSWYQQTPGQGLQFLFEYFSETQRNKGNFPGRFSGRQFSNSRSEMNVSTLELGDSALYLCASSLARGDNSPLHFGNGTRLTVT.

The chain uses TRBV7-9 and TRBJ1-6; perhaps TRBD1 as D (5 bases). The CDR3 runs to 14 residues. The V end lost 3 bases, the J end lost 5 bases, and 8 bases lay between the germline ends. Germline values: CDR1 SEHNR, CDR2 FQNEAQ (reference sequence). In nucleotides, the CDR3 is TGTGCCAGCAGCTTGGGGACGAATAATTCACCCCTCCACTTT. Translated: CASSLGTNNSPLHF.

CDR3 region: CATRGRTPYEQYF. CDR3 nucleotides: TGTGCCACCCGCGGGCGGACGCCCTACGAGCAGTACTTC. The chain links TRBV2 to TRBJ2-7; the D gene is possibly TRBD2 (5 bases). CDR1 SNHLY and CDR2 FYNNEI come from the germline V gene. V was cut by 10 bases and J by 2 bases, with 15 bases left in between. The CDR3 sequence is 13 residues long.

V usage is TRBV7-2 and J usage is TRBJ1-4; no firm D call. The CDR3 consists of 18 residues. Trimming shortened V by 1 base and J by 0 bases, and 15 bases separated the two germline ends. In germline, CDR1 is SGHTA, CDR2 FQGNSA. The CDR3 loop reads CASSLGGLTFATNEKLFF. The CDR3, as DNA: TGTGCCAGCAGCTTAGGGGGATTGACCTTTGCAACTAATGAAAAACTGTTTTTT. The whole variable domain, filled in from reference TRBV7-2 and TRBJ1-4, reads GAGVSQSPSNKVTEKGKDVELRCDPISGHTALYWYRQSLGQGLEFLIYFQGNSAPDKSGLPSDRFSAERTGGSVSTLTIQRTQQEDSAVYLCASSLGGLTFATNEKLFFGSGTQLSVL.

J is TRBJ2-7 and V is TRBV4-2, with D possibly TRBD1 on 5 matching bases. Germline V gene data show CDR1 as LGHNA and CDR2 as YNFKEQ. V shed 6 bases and J shed 0 bases, with 12 bases lying between them. CDR3 length: 14 amino acids. The DNA for the CDR3 is TGTGCCAGCAGACCAGGGCTTAGCTCCTACGAGCAGTACTTC. This codes for CASRPGLSSYEQYF.

This clone was observed once. The J gene is TRBJ2-7, the V gene TRBV27; 9 bases align to TRBD1. This CDR3 is built from 15 residues. Per germline, CDR1 MNHEY and CDR2 SMNVEV (reference sequence). V shed 0 bases, J shed 6 bases, and the junction held 6 bases outside the gene matches. Here the CDR3 DNA reads TGTGCCAGCAGTTTATCTAGGACAGGGGAAGGCGAGCAGTACTTC. Its translation is CASSLSRTGEGEQYF.

The chain couples TRBV14 to TRBJ1-3; D is unresolved. From germline, CDR1 is SGHDN and CDR2 FVKESK. Trimming took 1 base from V and 2 from J, leaving 6 bases between them. This CDR3 spans 14 amino acids. Here the CDR3 reads CASSQGSAGNTIYF. The CDR3 DNA follows: TGTGCCAGCAGCCAAGGAAGCGCTGGAAACACCATATATTTT.

V and J are TRBV6-5 and TRBJ2-2; no firm D call. V was trimmed by 4 bases and J by 2 bases, leaving 11 bases between them. CDR1 and CDR2 (germline): MNHEY, SVGAGI. The CDR3 totals 15 residues. The CDR3 loop is CASSSLRKNTGELFF. CDR3 coding DNA: TGTGCCAGCAGTTCCCTGCGGAAAAACACCGGGGAGCTGTTTTTT.

The rearrangement links TRBV7-9 to TRBJ2-5; tentatively, D is TRBD2 (7 bases). Germline V gives CDR1 SEHNR, CDR2 FQNEAQ (reference sequence). The V and J ends lost 8 bases and 5 bases respectively, with 18 bases between them. The CDR3 covers 14 residues. DNA of the CDR3: TGTGCCAGCTGCGTACCGGGGGGCCAGGAGACCCAGTACTTC. The encoded protein is CASCVPGGQETQYF.

The chain uses TRBV6-1 and TRBJ1-2; D possibly corresponds to TRBD1 (6 bases). Germline CDR1 and CDR2: MNHNS and SASEGT. The V and J ends lost 3 bases and 2 bases respectively, with 13 bases between them. This CDR3 has 15 residues. The CDR3 region has the DNA TGTGCCAGCAGTGAGCGACAGGCCACAAACTATGGCTACACCTTC. It codes for CASSERQATNYGYTF.

The V and J genes are TRBV6-5 and TRBJ1-2; D gene unclear. Germline lookup yields CDR1 MNHEY and CDR2 SVGAGI. With 0 bases removed from V and 0 bases from J, the gap between germline ends came to 11 bases. The CDR3 runs 16 residues. Written as DNA, the CDR3 is TGTGCCAGCAGTTACTCGAGGTCAGGAGCTAACTATGGCTACACCTTC. Translated, it gives CASSYSRSGANYGYTF.

This clone was observed once. The chain has TRBV27 and TRBJ2-7; 9 positions match TRBD1. CDR1 is MNHEY, CDR2 SMNVEV, per germline (reference sequence). The V segment lost 0 bases and the J segment 0 bases; nucleotides outside the gene matches: 3. The CDR3 consists of 16 residues. CDR3 in DNA: TGTGCCAGCAGTTTATCGGGACAGGGCCCCTCCTACGAGCAGTACTTC. It specifies CASSLSGQGPSYEQYF.

This chain uses TRBV6-1 with TRBJ1-1, with D tentatively TRBD1 (5 bases). Germline V lookup: CDR1 MNHNS, CDR2 SASEGT. The CDR3 is 14 amino acids. V was clipped by 1 base and J by 4 bases, with 10 bases between them. The CDR3 coding sequence is TGTGCCAGCAGTGAAGGGGGCTTGAGCACTGAAGCTTTCTTT. Translated: CASSEGGLSTEAFF.

The count of this clone is one. CDR3 region: CASMLDRRYEQYF. The CDR3 DNA is TGTGCCAGTATGCTCGACAGGAGATACGAGCAGTACTTC. This chain joins TRBV6-1 and TRBJ2-7, with a tentative D call TRBD1 (6 bases). The germline CDR1 and CDR2 sequences are MNHNS and SASEGT. Trimming removed 9 bases from V and 4 bases from J, with 16 bases in between. The CDR3 extends over 13 amino acids.